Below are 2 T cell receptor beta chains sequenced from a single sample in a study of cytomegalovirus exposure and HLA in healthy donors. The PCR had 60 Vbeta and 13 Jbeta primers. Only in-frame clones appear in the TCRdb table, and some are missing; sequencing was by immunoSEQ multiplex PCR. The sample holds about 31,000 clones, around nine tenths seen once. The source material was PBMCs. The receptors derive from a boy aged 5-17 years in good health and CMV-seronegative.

The CDR3 reads CASSTSKNQPQHF. The CDR3, as DNA: TGTGCCAGCAGTACGAGCAAAAATCAGCCCCAGCATTTT. The chain recombines TRBV2 with TRBJ1-5; no clear D gene. CDR1 SNHLY and CDR2 FYNNEI come from the germline V gene. V dropped 5 bases and J dropped 4 bases, with 9 bases sitting between them. The CDR3 length is 13 residues.

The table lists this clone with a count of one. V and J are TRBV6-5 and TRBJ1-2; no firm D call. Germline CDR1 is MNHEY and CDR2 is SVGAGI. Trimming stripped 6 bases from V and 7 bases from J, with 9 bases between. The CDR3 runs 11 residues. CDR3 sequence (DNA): TGTGCCAGCAGCAATAGAGGTGGCTACACCTTC. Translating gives CASSNRGGYTF.